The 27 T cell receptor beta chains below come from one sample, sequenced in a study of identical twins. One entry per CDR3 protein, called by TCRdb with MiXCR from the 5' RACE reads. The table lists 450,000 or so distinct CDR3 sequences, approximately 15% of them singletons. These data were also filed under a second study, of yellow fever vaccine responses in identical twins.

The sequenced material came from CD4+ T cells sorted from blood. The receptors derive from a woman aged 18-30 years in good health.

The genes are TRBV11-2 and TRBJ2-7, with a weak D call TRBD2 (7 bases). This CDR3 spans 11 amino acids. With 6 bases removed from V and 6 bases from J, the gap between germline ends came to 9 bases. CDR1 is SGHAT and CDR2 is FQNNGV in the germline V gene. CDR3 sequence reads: CASRGGVEQYF. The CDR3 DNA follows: TGTGCCAGCAGAGGGGGGGTCGAGCAGTACTTC.

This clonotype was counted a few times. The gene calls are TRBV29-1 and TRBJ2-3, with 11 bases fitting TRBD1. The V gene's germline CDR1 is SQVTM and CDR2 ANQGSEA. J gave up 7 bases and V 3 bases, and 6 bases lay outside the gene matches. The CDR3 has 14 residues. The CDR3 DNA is TGCAGCGTTGAGGCTGGACAGGGGGCTTATACGCAGTATTTT. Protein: CSVEAGQGAYTQYF.

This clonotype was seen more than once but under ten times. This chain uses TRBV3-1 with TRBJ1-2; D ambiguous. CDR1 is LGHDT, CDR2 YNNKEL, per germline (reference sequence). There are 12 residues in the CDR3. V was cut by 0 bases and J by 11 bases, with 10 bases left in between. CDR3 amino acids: CASSQDQKGYTF. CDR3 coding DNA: TGTGCCAGCAGCCAAGATCAAAAAGGGTACACCTTC.

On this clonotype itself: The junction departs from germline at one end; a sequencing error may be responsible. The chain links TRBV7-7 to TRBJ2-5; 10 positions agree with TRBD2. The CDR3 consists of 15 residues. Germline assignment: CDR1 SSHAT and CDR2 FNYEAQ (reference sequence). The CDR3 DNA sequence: TGTGCTAGCAGCTCCAAAGCGGGGGGGCCGGAGACCCAGTACTTC. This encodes CASSSKAGGPETQYF.

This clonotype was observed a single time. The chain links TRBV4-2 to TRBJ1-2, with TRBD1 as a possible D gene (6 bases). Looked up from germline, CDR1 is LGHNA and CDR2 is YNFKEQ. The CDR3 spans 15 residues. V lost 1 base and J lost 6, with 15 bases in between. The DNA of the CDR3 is TGTGCCAGCAGCCAAGGCGAACAGGGACTGGATGGCTACACCTTC. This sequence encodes CASSQGEQGLDGYTF.

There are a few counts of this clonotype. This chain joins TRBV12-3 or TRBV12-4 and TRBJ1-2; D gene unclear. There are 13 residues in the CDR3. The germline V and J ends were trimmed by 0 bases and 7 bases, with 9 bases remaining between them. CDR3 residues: CASSLAGSFGYTF. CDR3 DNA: TGTGCCAGCAGTTTAGCAGGGTCCTTTGGCTACACCTTC.

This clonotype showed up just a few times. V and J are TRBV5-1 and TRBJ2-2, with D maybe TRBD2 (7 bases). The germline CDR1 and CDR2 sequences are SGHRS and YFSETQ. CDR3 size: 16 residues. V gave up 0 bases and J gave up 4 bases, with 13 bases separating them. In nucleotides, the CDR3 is TGCGCCAGCAGCTTGGTCGCGGGGGCCTTCACCGGGGAGCTGTTTTTT. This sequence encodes CASSLVAGAFTGELFF.

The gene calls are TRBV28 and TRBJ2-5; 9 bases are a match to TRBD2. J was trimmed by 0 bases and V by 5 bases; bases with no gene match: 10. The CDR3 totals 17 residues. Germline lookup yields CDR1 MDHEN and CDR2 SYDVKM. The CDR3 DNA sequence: TGTGCCAGCAGTCCATCTGGACTAGCGATGTACCAAGAGACCCAGTACTTC. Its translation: CASSPSGLAMYQETQYF.

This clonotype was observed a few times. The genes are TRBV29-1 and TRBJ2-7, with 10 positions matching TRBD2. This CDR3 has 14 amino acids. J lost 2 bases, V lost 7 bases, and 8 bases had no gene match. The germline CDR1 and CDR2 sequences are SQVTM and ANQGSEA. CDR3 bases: TGCAGCGACCCGACTAGCGGGCCCCCCTACGAGCAGTACTTC. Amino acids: CSDPTSGPPYEQYF.

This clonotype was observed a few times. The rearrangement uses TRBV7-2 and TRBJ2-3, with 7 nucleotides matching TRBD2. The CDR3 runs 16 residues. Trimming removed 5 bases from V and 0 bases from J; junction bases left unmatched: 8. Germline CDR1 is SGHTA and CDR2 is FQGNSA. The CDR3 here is CASSTQAGSSTDTQYF. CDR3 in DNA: TGTGCCAGCAGCACCCAAGCGGGATCTAGCACAGATACGCAGTATTTT.

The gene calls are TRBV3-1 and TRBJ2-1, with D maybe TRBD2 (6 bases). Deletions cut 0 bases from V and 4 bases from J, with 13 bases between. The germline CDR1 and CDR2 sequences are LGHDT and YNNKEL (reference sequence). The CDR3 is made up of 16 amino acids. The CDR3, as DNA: TGTGCCAGCAGCCAAGATGTAACGGGAGCGTACAATGAGCAGTTCTTC. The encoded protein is CASSQDVTGAYNEQFF.

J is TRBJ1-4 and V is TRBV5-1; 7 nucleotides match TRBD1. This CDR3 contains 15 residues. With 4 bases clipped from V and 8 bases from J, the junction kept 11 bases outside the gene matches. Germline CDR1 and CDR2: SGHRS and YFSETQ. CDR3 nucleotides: TGCGCCAGCAGCGGCACAGGGGAAAAGGGGGAAAAACTGTTTTTT. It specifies CASSGTGEKGEKLFF.

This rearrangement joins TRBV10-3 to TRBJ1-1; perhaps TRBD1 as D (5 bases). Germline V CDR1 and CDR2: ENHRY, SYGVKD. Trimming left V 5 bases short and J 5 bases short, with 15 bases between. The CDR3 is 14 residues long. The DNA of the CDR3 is TGTGCCATCAGTCCTAGTCGGGGGTGGACTGAAGCTTTCTTT. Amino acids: CAISPSRGWTEAFF.

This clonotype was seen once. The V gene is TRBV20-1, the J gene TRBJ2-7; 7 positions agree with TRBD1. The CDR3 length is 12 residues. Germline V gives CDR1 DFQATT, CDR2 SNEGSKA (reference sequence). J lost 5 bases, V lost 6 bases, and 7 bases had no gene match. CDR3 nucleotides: TGCAGTGCCCCGGGACAGCCCCACGAGCAGTACTTC. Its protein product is CSAPGQPHEQYF.

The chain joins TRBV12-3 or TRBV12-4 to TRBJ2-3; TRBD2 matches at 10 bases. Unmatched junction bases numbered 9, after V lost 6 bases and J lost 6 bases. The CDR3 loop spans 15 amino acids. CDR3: CASRSGLASGDTQYF. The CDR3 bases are TGTGCCAGCAGGTCGGGACTAGCGTCGGGGGATACGCAGTATTTT.

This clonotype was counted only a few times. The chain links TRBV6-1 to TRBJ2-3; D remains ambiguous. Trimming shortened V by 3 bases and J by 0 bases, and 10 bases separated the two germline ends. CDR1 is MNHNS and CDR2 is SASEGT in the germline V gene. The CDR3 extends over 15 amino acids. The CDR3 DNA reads TGTGCCAGCAGTGACGCAGGAACTAGCACAGATACGCAGTATTTT. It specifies CASSDAGTSTDTQYF.

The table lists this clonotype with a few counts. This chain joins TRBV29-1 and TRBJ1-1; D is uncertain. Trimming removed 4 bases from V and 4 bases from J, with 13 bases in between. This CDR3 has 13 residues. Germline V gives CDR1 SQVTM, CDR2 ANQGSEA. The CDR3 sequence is CSVARPQPTEAFF. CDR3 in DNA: TGCAGCGTTGCCCGGCCTCAACCCACTGAAGCTTTCTTT.

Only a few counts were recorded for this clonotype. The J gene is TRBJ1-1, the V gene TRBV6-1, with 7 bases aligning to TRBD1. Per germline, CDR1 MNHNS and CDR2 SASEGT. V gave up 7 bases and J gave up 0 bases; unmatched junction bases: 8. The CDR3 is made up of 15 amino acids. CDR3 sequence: CASNPGGTVNTEAFF. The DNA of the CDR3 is TGTGCCAGCAACCCGGGCGGGACAGTGAACACTGAAGCTTTCTTT.

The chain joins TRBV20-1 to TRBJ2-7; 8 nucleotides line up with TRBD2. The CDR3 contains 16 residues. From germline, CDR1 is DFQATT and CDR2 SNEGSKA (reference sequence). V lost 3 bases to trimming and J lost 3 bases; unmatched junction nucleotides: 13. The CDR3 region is CSARGPGLVLVYEQYF. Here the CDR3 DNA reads TGCAGTGCTAGGGGACCGGGACTAGTGTTGGTCTACGAGCAGTACTTC.

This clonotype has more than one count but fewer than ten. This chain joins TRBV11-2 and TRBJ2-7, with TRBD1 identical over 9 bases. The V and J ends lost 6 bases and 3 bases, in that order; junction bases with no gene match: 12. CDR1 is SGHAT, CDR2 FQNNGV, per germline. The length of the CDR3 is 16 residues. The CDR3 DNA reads TGTGCCAGCAGTCCTCCCGGTGGACAGGGGAGCTACGAGCAGTACTTC. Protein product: CASSPPGGQGSYEQYF. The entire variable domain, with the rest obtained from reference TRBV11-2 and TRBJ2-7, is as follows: EAGVAQSPRYKIIEKRQSVAFWCNPISGHATLYWYQQILGQGPKLLIQFQNNGVVDDSQLPKDRFSAERLKGVDSTLKIQPAKLEDSAVYLCASSPPGGQGSYEQYFGPGTRLTVT.

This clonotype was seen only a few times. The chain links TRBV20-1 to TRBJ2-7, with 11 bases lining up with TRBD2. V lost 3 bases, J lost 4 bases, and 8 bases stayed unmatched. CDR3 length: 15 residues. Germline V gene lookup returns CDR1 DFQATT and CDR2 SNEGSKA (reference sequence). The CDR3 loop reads CSASETSGTFYEQYF. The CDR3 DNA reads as TGCAGTGCTAGTGAGACTAGCGGGACATTTTACGAGCAGTACTTC.

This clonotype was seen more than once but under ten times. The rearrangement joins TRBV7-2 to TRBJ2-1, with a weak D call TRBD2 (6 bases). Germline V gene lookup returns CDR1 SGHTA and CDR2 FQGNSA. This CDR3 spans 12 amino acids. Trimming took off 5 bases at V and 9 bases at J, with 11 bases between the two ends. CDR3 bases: TGTGCCAGCAGCATGACTAGTATTGAGCAGTTCTTC. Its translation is CASSMTSIEQFF.

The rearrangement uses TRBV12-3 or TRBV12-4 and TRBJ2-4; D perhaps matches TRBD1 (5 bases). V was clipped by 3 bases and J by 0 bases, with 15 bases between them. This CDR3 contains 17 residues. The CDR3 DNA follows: TGTGCCAGCAGTTTTTTGGGCAGGGCACTAGCCAAAAACATTCAGTACTTC. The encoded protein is CASSFLGRALAKNIQYF.

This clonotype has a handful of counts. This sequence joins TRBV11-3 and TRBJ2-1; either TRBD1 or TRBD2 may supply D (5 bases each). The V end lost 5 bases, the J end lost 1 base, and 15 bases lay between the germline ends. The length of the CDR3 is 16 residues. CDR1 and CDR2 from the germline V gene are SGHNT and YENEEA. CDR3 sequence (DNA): TGTGCCAGCAGCCTAGCCGCAGGGTGGTCCTACAATGAGCAGTTCTTC. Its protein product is CASSLAAGWSYNEQFF.

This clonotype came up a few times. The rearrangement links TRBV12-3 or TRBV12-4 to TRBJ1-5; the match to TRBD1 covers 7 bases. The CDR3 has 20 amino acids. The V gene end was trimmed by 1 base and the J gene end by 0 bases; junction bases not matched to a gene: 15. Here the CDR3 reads CASSLESGGGGGYSNQPQHF. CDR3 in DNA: TGTGCCAGCAGTTTAGAGTCTGGCGGGGGAGGGGGCTATAGCAATCAGCCCCAGCATTTT.

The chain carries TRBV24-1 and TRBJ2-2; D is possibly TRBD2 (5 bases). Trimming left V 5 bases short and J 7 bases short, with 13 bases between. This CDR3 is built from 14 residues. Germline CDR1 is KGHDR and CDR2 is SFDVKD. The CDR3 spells CATSGPTNFGELFF. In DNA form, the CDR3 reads TGTGCCACCAGTGGCCCGACTAATTTCGGGGAGCTGTTTTTT.

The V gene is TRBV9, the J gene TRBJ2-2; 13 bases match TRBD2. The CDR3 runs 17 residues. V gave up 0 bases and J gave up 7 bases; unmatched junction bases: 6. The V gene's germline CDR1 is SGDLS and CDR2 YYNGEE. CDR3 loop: CASSVGTSGGSFGELFF. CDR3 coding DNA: TGTGCCAGCAGCGTAGGGACTAGCGGGGGTAGCTTCGGGGAGCTGTTTTTT.